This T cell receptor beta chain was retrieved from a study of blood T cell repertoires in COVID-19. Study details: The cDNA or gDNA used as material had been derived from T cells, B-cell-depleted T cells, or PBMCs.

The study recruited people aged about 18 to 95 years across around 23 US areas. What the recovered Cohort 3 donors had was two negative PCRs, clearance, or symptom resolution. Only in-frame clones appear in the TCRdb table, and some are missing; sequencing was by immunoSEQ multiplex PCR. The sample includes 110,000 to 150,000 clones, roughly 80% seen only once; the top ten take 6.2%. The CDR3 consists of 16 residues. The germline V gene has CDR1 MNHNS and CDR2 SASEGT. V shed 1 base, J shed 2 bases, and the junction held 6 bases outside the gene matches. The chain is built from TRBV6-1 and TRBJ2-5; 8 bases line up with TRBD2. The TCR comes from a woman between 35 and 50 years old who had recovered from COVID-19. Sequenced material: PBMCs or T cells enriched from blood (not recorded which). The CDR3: CASSEGVAGSQETQYF. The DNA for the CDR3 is TGTGCCAGCAGTGAAGGGGTAGCGGGGTCGCAAGAGACCCAGTACTTC.